A single sample gave rise to the 12 T cell receptor beta chains below, sequenced in a study of CD8+CD57+ T cells in acquired aplastic anemia. The template for TCR beta VDJ and CDR3 sequence profiling was genomic DNA. Each CDR3 protein is one row after TCRdb ran MiXCR on the reads. The top ten clones hold about 1.1% of a sample with 200,000 to 250,000 distinct CDR3 sequences, 34% of them seen once. The sequencing sample was made of sorted CD4+, CD8+, or CD8+CD57+ T cells (not recorded which) from PBMCs. The receptors come from a human donor in good health, serving as a control.

This clonotype has only a few counts. The chain joins TRBV12-3 or TRBV12-4 to TRBJ2-1, with 10 bases identical to TRBD2. This CDR3 has 17 amino acids. V was clipped by 8 bases and J by 2 bases; unmatched bases: 12. The CDR3 nucleotides are TGTGCCAGCCGACGTGGGATGAGCGGGAGGGCCTACAATGAGCAGTTCTTC. The encoded protein is CASRRGMSGRAYNEQFF.

This clonotype was observed a handful of times. The genes are TRBV7-9 and TRBJ2-2; no firm D call. The CDR3 totals 16 residues. Trimming removed 5 bases at V and 1 base at J, with 14 bases between. The V gene's germline CDR1 is SEHNR and CDR2 FQNEAQ (reference sequence). The CDR3, as DNA: TGTGCCAGCAGCCACCCATTGGAACTGAACACCGGGGAGCTGTTTTTT. Its protein product is CASSHPLELNTGELFF.

The chain combines TRBV24-1 with TRBJ1-6; D gene unclear. Between the trimmed V and J ends, which lost 11 bases and 4 bases, there was a span of 17 bases. The CDR3 has 15 residues. Germline loops: CDR1 KGHDR, CDR2 SFDVKD. The CDR3 reads CASSPGPGYNSPLHF. The CDR3 region has the DNA TGTGCCAGCTCACCAGGTCCGGGTTATAATTCACCCCTCCACTTT.

Ten or more counts support this clonotype. This chain joins TRBV7-6 and TRBJ2-3; D ambiguous. The CDR3 consists of 12 residues. CDR1 and CDR2 (germline): SGHVS, FNYEAQ. V was clipped by 6 bases and J by 2 bases, with 6 bases between them. Here the CDR3 reads CASRRYTDTQYF. DNA for the CDR3: TGTGCCAGCAGGCGATACACAGATACGCAGTATTTT.

The chain uses TRBV19 and TRBJ1-2; D is undetermined. This CDR3 has 16 amino acids. The germline V gene encodes CDR1 LNHDA and CDR2 SQIVND (reference sequence). V shed 3 bases and J shed 2 bases, with 16 bases lying between them. CDR3 amino acids: CASSIESWSLNYGYTF. The CDR3 DNA follows: TGTGCCAGTAGTATTGAAAGTTGGAGCCTCAACTATGGCTACACCTTC.

This clonotype has ten or more counts. The J gene is TRBJ1-1, the V gene TRBV6-5; D remains ambiguous. Germline CDR1 and CDR2: MNHEY and SVGAGI. Trimming took 0 bases from V and 4 from J, leaving 15 bases between them. The length of the CDR3 is 16 residues. The CDR3 sequence is CASSYSSGDLGTEAFF. The CDR3, as DNA: TGTGCCAGCAGTTACTCGTCTGGTGATCTGGGCACTGAAGCTTTCTTT.

This clonotype was picked up many times. The chain recombines TRBV3-1 with TRBJ2-7; D possibly corresponds to TRBD2 (5 bases). The V end lost 1 base, the J end lost 0 bases, and 7 bases lay between the germline ends. Germline V CDR1 and CDR2: LGHDT, YNNKEL (reference sequence). The CDR3 covers 14 residues. The CDR3 loop reads CASSQGTVSYEQYF. Here the CDR3 DNA reads TGTGCCAGCAGCCAAGGGACTGTCTCCTACGAGCAGTACTTC.

In the case of this clonotype: A much larger clone lies one base from this, so it may be a read error. No conserved phenylalanine or tryptophan is present at the end of the CDR3, so a read error is the likely explanation. J is TRBJ1-2 and V is TRBV6-1, with D possibly matching TRBD1 (5 bases). The CDR3 sequence is 15 residues long. The germline CDR1 and CDR2 sequences are MNHNS and SASEGT. V was trimmed by 2 bases and J by 7 bases, leaving 17 bases between them. The CDR3 DNA reads TGTGCCAGCAGTGAATGGAGTTTACGGGGCGGTGGCTACACCCTC. Its protein product is CASSEWSLRGGGYTL.

Only a few counts were recorded for this clonotype. The chain has TRBV12-5 and TRBJ2-5; a possible D gene is TRBD2 (5 bases). Germline loops: CDR1 LGHNT, CDR2 FRNRAP. V lost 5 bases and J lost 5, with 21 bases in between. This CDR3 contains 16 residues. CDR3 loop: CASGPPHIAGRETQYF. In DNA form, the CDR3 reads TGTGCTAGTGGTCCTCCTCACATCGCGGGTAGGGAGACCCAGTACTTC.

This clonotype was seen repeatedly, ten times or more. V and J are TRBV5-5 and TRBJ1-2, with TRBD1 identical over 7 bases. Germline V CDR1 and CDR2: SGHKS, YYEKEE (reference sequence). CDR3 length equals 14 residues. The J segment lost 4 bases and the V segment lost 0 bases, leaving 3 bases of the junction unmatched. CDR3 amino acids: CASSLEGARYGYTF. The CDR3 coding sequence is TGTGCCAGCAGCTTGGAGGGGGCGCGCTATGGCTACACCTTC.

The J gene is TRBJ2-5, the V gene TRBV5-4; 13 nucleotides match TRBD2. Per the germline V gene, CDR1 is SGHNT and CDR2 is YYREEE (reference sequence). The V segment lost 4 bases and the J segment 4 bases; nucleotides outside the gene matches: 4. CDR3 length: 15 residues. CDR3 in DNA: TGTGCCAGCAGCCGGACTAGCGGGAGTCGAGAGACCCAGTACTTC. Translation gives CASSRTSGSRETQYF. Filled out from reference TRBV5-4 and TRBJ2-5, the complete variable domain reads ETGVTQSPTHLIKTRGQQVTLRCSSQSGHNTVSWYQQALGQGPQFIFQYYREEENGRGNFPPRFSGLQFPNYSSELNVNALELDDSALYLCASSRTSGSRETQYFGPGTRLLVL.

There are many counts of this clonotype. V usage is TRBV9 and J usage is TRBJ2-1; D gene unclear. The CDR3 totals 13 residues. Trimming removed 4 bases from V and 5 bases from J, with 10 bases in between. Per the germline V gene, CDR1 is SGDLS and CDR2 is YYNGEE. CDR3: CASSRTVDNEQFF. CDR3 bases: TGTGCCAGCAGCCGTACGGTAGACAATGAGCAGTTCTTC.